These T cell receptor beta chains were read from a single sample in a study of blood T cell repertoires in COVID-19. Libraries were prepared by immunoSEQ multiplex PCR; TCRdb keeps only in-frame clonotypes and omits some of them. The data show some 450,000 clones, about nine tenths seen once. Sequenced material: peripheral blood. Every receptor here comes from a woman in her fifties or sixties with COVID-19, enrolled during active disease. Each CDR3 is given with its conserved first and last residue. A D gene is named only where the DNA matches it firmly. Expanded clones are given a class, and other clones once, few, many or no size at all.

>TRBV4-1|.|.|TRBJ1-6
TGCGCCAGCAGCCAAGGACTGAGCTCCTATAATTCACCCCTCCACTTT
CASSQGLSSYNSPLHF
>TRBV4-1|.|.|TRBJ1-1
TGCGCCAGCAGCCAAGAAGAACAGGACAGCACTGAAGCTTTCTTT
CASSQEEQDSTEAFF
>TRBV19|few|.|TRBJ1-2
TGTGCCAGTAGTATGACAGGCCTAACCTATGGCTACACCTTC
CASSMTGLTYGYTF
>TRBV3-1/TRBV3-2|.|.|TRBJ2-5
TGTGCCAGCAGCCAAGGGGGGGCCCAGTACTTC
CASSQGGAQYF
>TRBV2|.|.|TRBJ2-3
TGTGCCAGCAGGGTACTAGAGGTGGCAGATACGCAGTATTTT
CASRVLEVADTQYF
>TRBV29-1|.|TRBD2|TRBJ2-7
TGCAGCGTTGAGTGGGAGGGTGTAGGCTACGAGCAGTACTTC
CSVEWEGVGYEQYF
>TRBV3-1/TRBV3-2|.|.|TRBJ2-3
TGTGCCAGCAGCCAAGTGTCCGTAATACAACCGTATTTT
CASSQVSVIQPYF
>TRBV3-1/TRBV3-2|.|.|TRBJ2-1
TGTGCCAGCAGCCTCCAGACAGAGCAGTTCTTC
CASSLQTEQFF
>TRBV15|.|TRBD1|TRBJ1-4
TGTGCCACCAGCAGGTGGGACAGGGAAGGGGAACTGTTTTTT
CATSRWDREGELFF
>TRBV28|.|TRBD2|TRBJ2-3
TGTGCCAGCCGGGAGGGGGGGACAGATACGCAGTATTTT
CASREGGTDTQYF
>TRBV30|.|.|TRBJ1-6
TGTGCCTGGAGTGTACAACATGCCGATTCACCCCTCCACTTT
CAWSVQHADSPLHF
>TRBV19|.|TRBD1|TRBJ1-5
TGTGCCAGCGCCCCCGACAGGGAAAAACAGCCCCAGCATTTT
CASAPDREKQPQHF
>TRBV5-6|.|.|TRBJ1-6
TGTGCCAGCAGCCCTACACAGGGAAATTCACCCCTCCACTTT
CASSPTQGNSPLHF